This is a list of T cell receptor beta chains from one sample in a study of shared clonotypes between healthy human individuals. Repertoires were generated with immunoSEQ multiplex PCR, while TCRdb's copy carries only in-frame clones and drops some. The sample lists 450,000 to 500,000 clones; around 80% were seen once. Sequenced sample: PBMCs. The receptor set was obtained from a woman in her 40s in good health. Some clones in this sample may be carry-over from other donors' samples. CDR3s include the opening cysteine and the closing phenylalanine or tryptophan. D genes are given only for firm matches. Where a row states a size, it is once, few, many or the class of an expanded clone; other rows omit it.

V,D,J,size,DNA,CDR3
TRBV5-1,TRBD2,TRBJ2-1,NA,TGCGCCAGCAGCTTCGGTGGCGGGAGGCTGGATGAGCAGTTCTTC,CASSFGGGRLDEQFF
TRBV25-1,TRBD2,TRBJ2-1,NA,TGTGCCAGCAGCCTGACTAGCGCCTACAATGAGCAGTTCTTC,CASSLTSAYNEQFF
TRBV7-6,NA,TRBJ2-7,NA,TGTGCCAGCAGCCCGGGAACGCCCTACGAGCAGTACTTC,CASSPGTPYEQYF
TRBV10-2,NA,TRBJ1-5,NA,TGCGCCAGCAGTGAGATTGGGGGTGGCAATCAGCCCCAGCATTTT,CASSEIGGGNQPQHF
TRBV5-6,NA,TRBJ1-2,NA,TGTGCCAGCAGCTTGTTAGGGGATGGCTACACCTTC,CASSLLGDGYTF
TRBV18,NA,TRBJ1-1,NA,TGTGCCAGCTCAGTGAATACAGGGATTACTGAAGCTTTCTTT,CASSVNTGITEAFF
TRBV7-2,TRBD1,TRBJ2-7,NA,TGTGCCAGCAGCGGGACAGCCTCCTACGAGCAGTACTTC,CASSGTASYEQYF
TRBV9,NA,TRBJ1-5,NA,TGTGCCAGCAGCGTAGGGGGGGAGCTAAATCAGCCCCAGCATTTT,CASSVGGELNQPQHF
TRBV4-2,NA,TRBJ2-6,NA,TGTGCCAGCAGCCAAGAGCGCGCCAGAATCTCTGGGGCCAACGTCCTGACTTTC,CASSQERARISGANVLTF
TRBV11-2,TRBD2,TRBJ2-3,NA,TGTGCCAGCAGCCTCGGGACTAGCGGCAGCACAGATACGCAGTATTTT,CASSLGTSGSTDTQYF
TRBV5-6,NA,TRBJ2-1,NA,TGTGCCAGCAGCTTGGTTGGGGGGTTGGATGAGCAGTTCTTC,CASSLVGGLDEQFF
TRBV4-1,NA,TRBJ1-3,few,TGCGCCAGCAGCCAAAGCGGACGGACGATTGGAAACACCATATATTTT,CASSQSGRTIGNTIYF
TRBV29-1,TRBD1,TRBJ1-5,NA,TGCAGCGTTGAGACAGGGGGCAGCCAGCCCCAGCATTTT,CSVETGGSQPQHF
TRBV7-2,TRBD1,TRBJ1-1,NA,TGTGCCAGCAGCTTAGTGCAGGGGGTGAACACTGAAGCTTTCTTT,CASSLVQGVNTEAFF
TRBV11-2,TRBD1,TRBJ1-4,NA,TGTGCCAGCAGCTCACAGGGGGCCGGAGAAAAACTGTTTTTT,CASSSQGAGEKLFF
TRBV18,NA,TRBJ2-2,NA,TGTGCCAGCTCCTTTATGGGGGCTAACAACGGGGAGCTGTTTTTT,CASSFMGANNGELFF
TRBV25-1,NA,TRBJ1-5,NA,TGTGCCAGCAGTGCTAATTATAGCAATCAGCCCCAGCATTTT,CASSANYSNQPQHF
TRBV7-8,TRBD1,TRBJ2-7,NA,TGTGCCAGCAGCCCCGACTGGGACAGGAACTACGAGCAGTACTTC,CASSPDWDRNYEQYF
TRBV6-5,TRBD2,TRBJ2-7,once,TGTGCCAGCACCCGAGGGACTAGCGGGAGAGGGGAGCAGTACTTC,CASTRGTSGRGEQYF
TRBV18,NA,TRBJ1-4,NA,TGTGCCAGCTCACTGAACAAAGGGGGAGTCGGTGAAAAACTGTTTTTT,CASSLNKGGVGEKLFF
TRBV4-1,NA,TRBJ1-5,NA,TGCGCCAGCAGCCAAGATAACCGGGGGCTAAGCAATCAGCCCCAGCATTTT,CASSQDNRGLSNQPQHF
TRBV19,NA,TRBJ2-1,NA,TGTGCCAGTAGTATAGGCCACTCCGGGCCCCGAGTGGGGAGAAATGAGCAGTTCTTC,CASSIGHSGPRVGRNEQFF
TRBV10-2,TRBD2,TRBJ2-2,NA,TGCGCCGGCCGTTTCGGGGCGGGGGACACCGGGGAGCTGTTTTTT,CAGRFGAGDTGELFF
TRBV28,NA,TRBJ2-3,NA,TGTGCCAGCCGGACACCTGGGGTGGGCACAGATACGCAGTATTTT,CASRTPGVGTDTQYF
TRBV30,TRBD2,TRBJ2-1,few,TGTGCCTGCCCCTTCCGAGCGGGAGATCTCAATGAGCAGTTCTTC,CACPFRAGDLNEQFF
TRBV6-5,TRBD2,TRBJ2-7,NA,TGTGCCAGCAGTCCTCCGGGACTAGCGGGAGGGGTGCAGTACTTC,CASSPPGLAGGVQYF
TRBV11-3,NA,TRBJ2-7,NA,TGTGCCAGCAGCGTGGACAGATACGAGCAGTACTTC,CASSVDRYEQYF
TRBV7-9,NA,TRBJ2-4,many,TGTGCCAGCAGCTTAACGGCGGCCAAAAACATTCAGTACTTC,CASSLTAAKNIQYF
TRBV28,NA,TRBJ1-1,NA,TGTGCCAGCAACCGGGGCCCGAACACTGAAGCTTTCTTT,CASNRGPNTEAFF
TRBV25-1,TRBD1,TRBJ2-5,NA,TGTGCCAGCAGTGCTCAGGGGGAACAAGAGACCCAGTACTTC,CASSAQGEQETQYF
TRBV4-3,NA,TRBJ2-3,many,TGCGCCAGCAGCCAAGAAACTTTTCGAGGGATCAGCACAGATACGCAGTATTTT,CASSQETFRGISTDTQYF
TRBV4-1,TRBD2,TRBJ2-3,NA,TGCGCCAGCAGCGGAGCGGGAGGCGGGGCAGATACGCAGTATTTT,CASSGAGGGADTQYF
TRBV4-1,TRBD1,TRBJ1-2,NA,TGCGCCAGCAGCCACCGGACAGGGAACTATGGCTACACCTTC,CASSHRTGNYGYTF
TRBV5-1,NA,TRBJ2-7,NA,TGCGCCAGCAGCTTCGCCGACAGGCCCTTTCGGTCCTACGAGCAGTACTTC,CASSFADRPFRSYEQYF
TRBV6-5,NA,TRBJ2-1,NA,TGTGCCAGCAGTTACGGTAGGAGCTCCTACAATGAGCAGTTCTTC,CASSYGRSSYNEQFF
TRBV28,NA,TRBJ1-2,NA,TGTGCCAGCACCTTGACACATCTTGACTACGGCTATACCTTC,CASTLTHLDYGYTF
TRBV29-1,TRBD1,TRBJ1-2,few,TGCAGCGTTGAAGGGGACAGCTATGGCTACACCTTC,CSVEGDSYGYTF
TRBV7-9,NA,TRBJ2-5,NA,TGTGCCAGCAGCGCCAGCAACCAAGAGACCCAGTACTTC,CASSASNQETQYF
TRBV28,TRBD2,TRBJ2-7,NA,TGTGCCAGCAGTGCCCGACTAGCGGGAGTAAACGAGCAGTACTTC,CASSARLAGVNEQYF
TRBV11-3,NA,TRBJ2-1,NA,TGTGCCAGCAGCTTAGATTCTAGCACGAATGAGCAGTTCTTC,CASSLDSSTNEQFF
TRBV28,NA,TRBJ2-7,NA,TGTGCCAGCAGTTTAGTTGGGCGCGAGCAGTACTTC,CASSLVGREQYF
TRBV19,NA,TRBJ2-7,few,TGTGCCAGTAGTCCACGGGGACTGGTCTCCTACGAGCAGTACTTC,CASSPRGLVSYEQYF
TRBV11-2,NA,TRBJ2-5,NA,TGTGCCAGCAGCTTAGGCCACCAAGAGACCCAGTACTTC,CASSLGHQETQYF
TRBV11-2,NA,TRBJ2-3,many,TGTGCCAGCAGCTCCAAGTCGGTCGGCAGATTTGTCACAGATACGCAGTATTTT,CASSSKSVGRFVTDTQYF
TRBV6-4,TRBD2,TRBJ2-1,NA,TGTGCCAGCAGTGACTCGGGGATAGCGGGAGTGCGGGAGCAGTTCTTC,CASSDSGIAGVREQFF
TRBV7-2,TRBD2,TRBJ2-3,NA,TGTGCCAGCAGCTTAAGTAGCGGGAGAGGGTTAGGGACAGATACGCAGTATTTT,CASSLSSGRGLGTDTQYF
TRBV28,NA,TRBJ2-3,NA,TGTGCCAGCAGTTTCTTCCACAGCACAGATACGCAGTATTTT,CASSFFHSTDTQYF
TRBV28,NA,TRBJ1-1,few,TGTGCCAGCAGTACCCGACAAGCTCCAGCCACTGAAGCTTTCTTT,CASSTRQAPATEAFF
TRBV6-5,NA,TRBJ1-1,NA,TGTGCCAGCGGTCAGGACGAGAACACTGAAGCTTTCTTT,CASGQDENTEAFF
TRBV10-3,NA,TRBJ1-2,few,TGTGCCATCAGTGAGGGGACCTCCGGCTACACCTTC,CAISEGTSGYTF